This record looks at one T cell receptor beta chain sequence and its context. Its antigen is unknown. No base-level quality is on record; no much larger clone is a single base apart. These data belong to a study of beta chain features in type 1 diabetes listed by TCRdb under 2018. Turning to the overall study: No differences in mean age, gender distribution, total cell number or subset yield were found between patients and healthy donors. A total of some 110 million sorted cells were examined across all samples, and a strong correlation was observed between cell number per subset and RNA yield. In the study, TCRB repertoires of sorted circulating CD4+ T cell subsets from recently diagnosed type 1 diabetes patients were compared with those of matched healthy donors. Whereas all 30 or so donors provided naive and central memory subsets, regulatory and stem cell-like memory subsets were isolated from just 8 patients and about eight healthy donors. Results and caveats for the whole study, not just this receptor: Type 1 diabetes patients showed a moderate but significant shortening of TCRB CDR3 length in all four CD4+ subsets. Shorter templates might be favored by PCR, yet because patient and control samples were amplified and corrected together, any such skew would affect both groups equally. Because cDNA was sequenced instead of genomic DNA, highly expressing activated cells could be over-represented, though the groups showed no difference in activation or CD3 levels. Because small numbers of individuals were included in the HLA sub-analyses, any influence of HLA type on TCRB rearrangement was left unresolved. Fewer insertions and more nucleotide deletions at VDJ recombination sites were observed in patients with type 1 diabetes, implying thymic rearrangement abnormalities. Naive, central memory and regulatory TCRB repertoires appeared more similar among patients than among healthy donors.

The High Capacity cDNA Reverse Transcription Kit was used to reverse transcribe all of the isolated RNA, meaning that expressed TCRB transcripts were what got sequenced. Deep immunoSEQ sequencing was performed on naive, central memory and regulatory T cell samples, with an average of around 3.4 million total reads per sample. Sorted cells were lysed in RLT buffer, and RNA was extracted using DNase-treated RNeasy Micro or Mini kits according to cell number. To prevent cross-contamination, every cell subset was processed on its own, while patient and healthy donor samples were processed together. TCRB sequences were amplified from cDNA with the immunoSEQ multiplex PCR, producing 87-bp fragments spanning the CDR3 region. The amplicons were sequenced using the Illumina HiSeq platform. On the authors' methods: Synthetic template baselines were used to correct PCR bias computationally, reads within Hamming distance 2 were collapsed, and singletons that could not be merged were discarded. Reads were aligned to IMGT to assign V, D and J genes, CDR3 length, and insertions or deletions at six rearrangement sites. Within each subset, clonotype counts were normalized to sorted cell number, after which true diversity and Gini coefficients were computed with the tcR R package. The overlap coefficient, calculated on TCRB nucleotide sequences, was used to quantify repertoire sharing. TCRdb stores this immuneACCESS table with in-frame sequences only. Part of the clones is absent; in the studies checked, under half of the shortfall reflects unresolved V genes, and no reason is known for the rest. D and trimming come from the DNA, and the V and J calls and clone size come from that table. This sample comprises roughly 25,000 clones, 55% to 75% of them detected only once. The ten top clones hold 2% to 2.5% of the sample.

The CDR1 and CDR2 encoded by the germline V gene are MNHEY and SVGAGI. Germline trimming: 4 bases from V, 2 bases from J; junction bases outside gene matches: 4. From the cysteine up to the phenylalanine, the CDR3 has a length of 15 residues. Just the 45-base CDR3 DNA is kept, in frame starting at base 1. Each donor gave one peripheral blood draw, averaging approximately 110 mL, which was collected into heparinised tubes. Naive, central memory, regulatory and stem cell-like memory CD4+ T cells were sorted on a BD FACSAria II using a panel including CD45RO, CCR7, CD25, CD127, CD95 and CD27. All sorted populations exceeded 95% purity. Right away, PBMCs were isolated by Lymphoprep density gradient centrifugation and were stained directly, with no culture step. So that batch effects would be minimized, each experiment stained and sorted samples in pairs, pairing one healthy donor with one patient.

Sequencing used Tregs from blood. What this sample's cell subset or site label stands for: regulatory CD4+ T cells. This chain joins TRBV6-5 to TRBJ1-3; 8 junctional bases match TRBD1. This receptor was taken from a woman in her forties in good health. The CDR3 region has the sequence CASSSTTGAGNTIYF. In nucleotide form, the sequence is TGTGCCAGCAGTTCCACGACAGGGGCTGGAAACACCATATATTTT.